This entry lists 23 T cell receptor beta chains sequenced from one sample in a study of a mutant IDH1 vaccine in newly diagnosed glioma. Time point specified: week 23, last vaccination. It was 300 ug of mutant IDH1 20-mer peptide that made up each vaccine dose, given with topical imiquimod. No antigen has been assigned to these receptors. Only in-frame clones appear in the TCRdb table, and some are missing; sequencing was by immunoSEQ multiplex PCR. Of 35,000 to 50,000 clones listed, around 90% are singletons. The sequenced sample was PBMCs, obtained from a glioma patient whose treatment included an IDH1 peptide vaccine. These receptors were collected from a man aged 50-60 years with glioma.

In nucleotides, the CDR3 is TGTGCCAGCAGTGAAGCGGGAACAGGGAAAGAGACCCAGTACTTC. Amino acid sequence: CASSEAGTGKETQYF. The V gene is TRBV6-1, the J gene TRBJ2-5; weak D call: TRBD1 (6 bases). The CDR3 contains 15 residues. CDR1 and CDR2 (germline): MNHNS, SASEGT. The V end lost 0 bases, the J end lost 3 bases, and 11 bases lay between the germline ends.

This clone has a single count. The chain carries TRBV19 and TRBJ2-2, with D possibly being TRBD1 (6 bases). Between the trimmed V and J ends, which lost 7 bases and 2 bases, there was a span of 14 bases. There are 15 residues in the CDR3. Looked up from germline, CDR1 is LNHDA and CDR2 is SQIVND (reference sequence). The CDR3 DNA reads TGTGCCAGTACCCAGGGGTCACCTAACACCGGGGAGCTGTTTTTT. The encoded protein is CASTQGSPNTGELFF.

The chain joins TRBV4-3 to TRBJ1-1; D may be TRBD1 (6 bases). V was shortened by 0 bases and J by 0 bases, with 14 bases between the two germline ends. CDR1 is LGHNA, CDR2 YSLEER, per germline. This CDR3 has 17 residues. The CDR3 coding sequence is TGCGCCAGCAGCCAAGATAATAGGGGGGCTATGAACACTGAAGCTTTCTTT. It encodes CASSQDNRGAMNTEAFF.

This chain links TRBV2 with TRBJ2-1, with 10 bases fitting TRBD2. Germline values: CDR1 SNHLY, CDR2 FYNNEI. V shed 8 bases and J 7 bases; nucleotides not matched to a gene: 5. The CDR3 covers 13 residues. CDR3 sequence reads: CASLLAGANEQFF. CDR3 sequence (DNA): TGTGCCAGCCTCCTAGCGGGAGCGAATGAGCAGTTCTTC.

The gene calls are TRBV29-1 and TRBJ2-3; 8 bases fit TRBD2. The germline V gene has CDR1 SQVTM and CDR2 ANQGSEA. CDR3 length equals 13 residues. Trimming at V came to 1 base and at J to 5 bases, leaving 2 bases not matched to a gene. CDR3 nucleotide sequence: TGCAGCGTTGAAGCGGGGGGGCAAGATACGCAGTATTTT. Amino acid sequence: CSVEAGGQDTQYF.

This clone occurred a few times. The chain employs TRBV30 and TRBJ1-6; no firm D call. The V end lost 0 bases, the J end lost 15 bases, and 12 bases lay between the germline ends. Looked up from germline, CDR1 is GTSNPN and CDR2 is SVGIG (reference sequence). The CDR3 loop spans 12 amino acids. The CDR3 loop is CAWSVSGLVLHF. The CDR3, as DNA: TGTGCCTGGAGTGTCTCGGGTCTGGTCCTCCACTTT.

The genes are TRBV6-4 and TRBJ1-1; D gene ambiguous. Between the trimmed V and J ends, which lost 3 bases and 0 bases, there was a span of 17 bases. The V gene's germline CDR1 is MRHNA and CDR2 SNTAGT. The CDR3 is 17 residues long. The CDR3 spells CASSETLNGLMNTEAFF. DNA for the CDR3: TGTGCCAGCAGTGAGACTTTGAACGGCCTAATGAACACTGAAGCTTTCTTT.

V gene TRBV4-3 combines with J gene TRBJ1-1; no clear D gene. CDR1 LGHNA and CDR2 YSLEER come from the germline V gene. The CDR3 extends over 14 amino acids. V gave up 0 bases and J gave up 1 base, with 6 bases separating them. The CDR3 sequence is CASSQDGQNTEAFF. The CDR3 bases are TGCGCCAGCAGCCAAGATGGTCAGAACACTGAAGCTTTCTTT.

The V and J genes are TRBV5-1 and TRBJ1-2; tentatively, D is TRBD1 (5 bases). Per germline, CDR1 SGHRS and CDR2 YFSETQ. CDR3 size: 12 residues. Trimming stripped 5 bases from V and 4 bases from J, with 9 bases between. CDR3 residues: CASSDSVYGYTF. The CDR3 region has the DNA TGCGCCAGCAGTGACAGCGTCTATGGCTACACCTTC.

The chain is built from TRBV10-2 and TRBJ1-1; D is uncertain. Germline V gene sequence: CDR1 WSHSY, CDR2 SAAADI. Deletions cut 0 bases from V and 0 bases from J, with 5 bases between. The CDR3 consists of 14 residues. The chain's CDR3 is CASSESKLNTEAFF. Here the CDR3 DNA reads TGCGCCAGCAGTGAGTCAAAGTTGAACACTGAAGCTTTCTTT.

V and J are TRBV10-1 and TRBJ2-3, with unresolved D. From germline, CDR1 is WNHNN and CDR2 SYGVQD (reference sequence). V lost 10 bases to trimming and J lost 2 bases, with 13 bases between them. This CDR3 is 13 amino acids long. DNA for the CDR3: TGCGCCACCACGCCCCGGCTCACAGATACGCAGTATTTT. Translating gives CATTPRLTDTQYF.

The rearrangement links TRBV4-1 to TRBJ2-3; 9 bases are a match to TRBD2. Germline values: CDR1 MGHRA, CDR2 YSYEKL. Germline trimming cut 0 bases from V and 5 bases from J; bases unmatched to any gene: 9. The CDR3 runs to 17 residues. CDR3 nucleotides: TGCGCCAGCAGCCAAGATGGGATAGCGGGAGCGATAGATACGCAGTATTTT. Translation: CASSQDGIAGAIDTQYF.

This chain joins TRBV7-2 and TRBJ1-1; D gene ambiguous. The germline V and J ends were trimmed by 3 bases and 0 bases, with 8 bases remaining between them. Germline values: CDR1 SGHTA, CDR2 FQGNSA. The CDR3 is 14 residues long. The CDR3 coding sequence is TGTGCCAGCAGCTTTCGGGCCCTGAACACTGAAGCTTTCTTT. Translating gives CASSFRALNTEAFF. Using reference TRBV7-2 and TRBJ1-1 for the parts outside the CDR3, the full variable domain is GAGVSQSPSNKVTEKGKDVELRCDPISGHTALYWYRQSLGQGLEFLIYFQGNSAPDKSGLPSDRFSAERTGGSVSTLTIQRTQQEDSAVYLCASSFRALNTEAFFGQGTRLTVV.

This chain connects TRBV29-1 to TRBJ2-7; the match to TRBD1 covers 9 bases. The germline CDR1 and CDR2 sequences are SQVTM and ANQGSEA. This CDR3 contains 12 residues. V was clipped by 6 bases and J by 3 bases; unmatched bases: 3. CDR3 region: CSVRGQGYEQYF. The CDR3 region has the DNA TGCAGCGTGCGGGGACAGGGCTACGAGCAGTACTTC.

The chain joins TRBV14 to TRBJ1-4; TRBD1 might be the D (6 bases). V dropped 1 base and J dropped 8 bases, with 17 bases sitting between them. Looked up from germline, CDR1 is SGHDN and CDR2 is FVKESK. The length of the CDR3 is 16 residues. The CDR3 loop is CASSQARGQSREKLFF. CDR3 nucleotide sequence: TGTGCCAGCAGCCAAGCCCGTGGACAGAGCAGGGAAAAACTGTTTTTT.

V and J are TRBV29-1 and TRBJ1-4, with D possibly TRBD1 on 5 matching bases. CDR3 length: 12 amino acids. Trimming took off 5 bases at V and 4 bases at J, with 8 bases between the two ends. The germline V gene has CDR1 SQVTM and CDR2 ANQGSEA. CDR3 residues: CSVQGINEKLFF. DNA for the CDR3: TGCAGCGTTCAGGGTATTAATGAAAAACTGTTTTTT.

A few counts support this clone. The CDR3 region has the DNA TGTGCCAGCAGCCCCGGGAGGTTCACTGAAGCTTTCTTT. This codes for CASSPGRFTEAFF. The chain is built from TRBV6-5 and TRBJ1-1; D call uncertain. The CDR3 loop spans 13 amino acids. V lost 6 bases and J lost 4, with 12 bases in between. Germline CDR1 is MNHEY and CDR2 is SVGAGI.

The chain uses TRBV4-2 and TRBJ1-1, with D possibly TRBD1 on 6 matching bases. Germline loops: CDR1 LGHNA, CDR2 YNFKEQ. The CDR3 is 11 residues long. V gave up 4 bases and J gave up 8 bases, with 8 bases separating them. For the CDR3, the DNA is TGTGCCAGCAGCCCTGGACAGGAAGCTTTCTTT. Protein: CASSPGQEAFF.

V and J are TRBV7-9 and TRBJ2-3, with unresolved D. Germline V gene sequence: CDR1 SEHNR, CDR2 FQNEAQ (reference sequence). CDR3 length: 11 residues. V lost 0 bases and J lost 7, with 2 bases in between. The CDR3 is CASSLAYTQYF. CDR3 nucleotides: TGTGCCAGCAGCTTAGCATATACGCAGTATTTT.

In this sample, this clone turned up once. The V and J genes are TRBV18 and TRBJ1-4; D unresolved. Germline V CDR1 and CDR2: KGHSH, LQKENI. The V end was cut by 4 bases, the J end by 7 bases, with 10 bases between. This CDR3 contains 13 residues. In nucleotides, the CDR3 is TGTGCCAGCTCACAGGGAAATAGTGAAAAACTGTTTTTT. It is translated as CASSQGNSEKLFF. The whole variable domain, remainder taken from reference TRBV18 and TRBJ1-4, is NAGVMQNPRHLVRRRGQEARLRCSPMKGHSHVYWYRQLPEEGLKFMVYLQKENIIDESGMPKERFSAEFPKEGPSILRIQQVVRGDSAAYFCASSQGNSEKLFFGSGTQLSVL.

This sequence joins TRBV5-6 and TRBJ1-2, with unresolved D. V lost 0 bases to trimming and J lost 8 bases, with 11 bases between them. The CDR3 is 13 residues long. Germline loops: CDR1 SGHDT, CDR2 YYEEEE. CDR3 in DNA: TGTGCCAGCAGCTTGGCAGGTGCCTCGGGCTACACCTTC. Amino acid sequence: CASSLAGASGYTF. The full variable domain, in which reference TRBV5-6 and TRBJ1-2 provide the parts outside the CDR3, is DAGVTQSPTHLIKTRGQQVTLRCSPKSGHDTVSWYQQALGQGPQFIFQYYEEEERQRGNFPDRFSGHQFPNYSSELNVNALLLGDSALYLCASSLAGASGYTFGSGTRLTVV.

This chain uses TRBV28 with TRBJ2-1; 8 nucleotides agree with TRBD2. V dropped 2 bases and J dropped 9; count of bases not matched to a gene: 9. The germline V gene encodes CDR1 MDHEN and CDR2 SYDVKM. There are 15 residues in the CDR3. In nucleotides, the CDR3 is TGTGCCAGCAGTTTAGGGGTAGCGGGAAGGGGTGAGCAGTTCTTC. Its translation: CASSLGVAGRGEQFF.

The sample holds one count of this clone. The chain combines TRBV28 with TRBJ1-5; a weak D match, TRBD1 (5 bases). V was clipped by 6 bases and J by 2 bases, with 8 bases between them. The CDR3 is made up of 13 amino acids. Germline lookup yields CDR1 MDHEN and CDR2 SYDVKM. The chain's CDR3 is CASRPTGNQPQHF. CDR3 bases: TGTGCCAGCAGACCGACAGGCAATCAGCCCCAGCATTTT.